These T cell receptor beta chains were read from a single sample in a study of cytomegalovirus exposure and HLA in healthy donors. Some clones are missing from TCRdb's copy, which holds only in-frame ones; the method was immunoSEQ multiplex PCR. The repertoire includes approximately 180,000 clones, about 13% of them detected once, and roughly 7.7% sits in the top ten. The specimen sequenced was PBMCs. The receptors originated from a man aged 45-65 years in good health and CMV-seropositive. CDR3s leave out the opening cysteine and the closing phenylalanine or tryptophan.

v_call: TRBV7-9
cdr3_aa: ASSRSGTGANYGYI

v_call: TRBV19
cdr3_aa: ASSGTLVYFV

v_call: TRBV4-3
cdr3_aa: ASSQEGGSYNEQF

v_call: TRBV5-6
cdr3_aa: ASSPRGISYNSPLH

v_call: TRBV4-2
cdr3_aa: ASSERGGRNTGELF

v_call: TRBV4-3
cdr3_aa: ASSQDPASGGTDTQY

v_call: TRBV30
cdr3_aa: AWSGSYGYT

v_call: TRBV7-7
cdr3_aa: ASSLREPTDTQY

v_call: TRBV6-1
cdr3_aa: ASNLDRVNTYEQY

v_call: TRBV5-1
cdr3_aa: ASRRSSSGGGETQY

v_call: TRBV6-1
cdr3_aa: ASSETPPGTGNFYGYT

v_call: TRBV11-3
cdr3_aa: ASSSGQGAATDTQY